Each of the 4 T cell receptor beta chains below was sequenced from the same sample in a study of T cell repertoires in cytomegalovirus infection. A single record per CDR3 protein comes from TCRdb applying MiXCR to the reads. The sample has roughly 920,000 distinct CDR3 sequences, approximately 33% seen once. No antigen has been assigned to these receptors. The specimen comprised cultured CD8+ T cells from PBMCs, sampled from culture after CMV antigen stimulation. The source of these receptors is a human donor in good health (CMV status not recorded). Some clones in this sample may be carry-over from other donors' samples.

This clonotype was recorded many times. The gene calls are TRBV12-3 or TRBV12-4 and TRBJ1-2; D is uncertain. The V end was cut by 5 bases, the J end by 4 bases, with 20 bases between. CDR3 size: 16 residues. CDR3 amino acids: CASSPSWTDRTYGYTF. CDR3 bases: TGTGCCAGCAGTCCATCTTGGACCGACCGTACCTATGGCTACACCTTC.

The rearrangement joins TRBV6-6 to TRBJ2-2; D call uncertain. V was shortened by 8 bases and J by 1 base, with 14 bases between the two germline ends. The CDR3 is 15 amino acids. CDR1 is MNHNY and CDR2 is SVGAGI in the germline V gene (reference sequence). CDR3 sequence reads: CASPEGFWNTGELFF. CDR3 in DNA: TGTGCCAGCCCCGAAGGGTTCTGGAACACCGGGGAGCTGTTTTTT.

This clonotype has just a few counts. The chain links TRBV20-1 to TRBJ2-7, with 9 bases identical to TRBD2. The junction had 7 bases not matched to a gene; V was cut back by 0 bases and J by 7 bases. Germline V gene data show CDR1 as DFQATT and CDR2 as SNEGSKA (reference sequence). This CDR3 contains 14 residues. CDR3 residues: CSARDRTSGYEQYF. The CDR3 DNA is TGCAGTGCTAGAGATCGAACTAGCGGGTATGAGCAGTACTTC.

The chain carries TRBV5-5 and TRBJ2-7; no firm D call. The germline CDR1 and CDR2 sequences are SGHKS and YYEKEE (reference sequence). The CDR3 extends over 16 amino acids. V was trimmed by 6 bases and J by 0 bases, leaving 19 bases between them. As DNA, the CDR3 is TGTGCCAGCACCAACCCAGACACGTTTGGCTCCTACGAGCAGTACGTC. Residues: CASTNPDTFGSYEQYV.